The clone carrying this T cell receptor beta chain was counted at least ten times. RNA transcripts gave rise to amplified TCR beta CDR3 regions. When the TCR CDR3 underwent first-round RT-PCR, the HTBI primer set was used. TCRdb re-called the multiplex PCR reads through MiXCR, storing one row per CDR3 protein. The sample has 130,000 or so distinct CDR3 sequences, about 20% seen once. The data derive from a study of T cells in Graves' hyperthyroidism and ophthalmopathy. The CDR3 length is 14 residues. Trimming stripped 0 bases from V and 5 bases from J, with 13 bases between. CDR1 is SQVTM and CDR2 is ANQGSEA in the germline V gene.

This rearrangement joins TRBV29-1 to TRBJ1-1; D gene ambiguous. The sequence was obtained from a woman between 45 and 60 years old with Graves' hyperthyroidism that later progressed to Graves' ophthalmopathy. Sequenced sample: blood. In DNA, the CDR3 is TGCAGCGTTGAAGATCGCCTTCAATGGACTGAAGCTTTCTTT. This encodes CSVEDRLQWTEAFF.